The rows below give T cell receptor beta chains drawn from one sample of a study of shared clonotypes between healthy human individuals. Repertoires were generated with immunoSEQ multiplex PCR, while TCRdb's copy carries only in-frame clones and drops some. The sample lists around 990,000 clones, 60% to 85% occurring once. Specimen: memory CD4+ T cells from PBMCs. The source of these receptors is a man between 18 and 35 years old in good health. Some clones in this sample may be carry-over from other donors' samples. Each CDR3 is given with its conserved first and last residue. D genes are given only for firm matches. Some rows have no size entry. The others give once, few or many, or a class for an expanded clone.

J: TRBJ2-7; D: .; size: .; V: TRBV15; CDR3: CATSGQKSYEQYF; DNA: TGTGCCACCAGCGGGCAGAAGTCCTACGAGCAGTACTTC
J: TRBJ1-2; D: .; size: .; V: TRBV9; CDR3: CASSVADRSGGYTF; DNA: TGTGCCAGCAGCGTAGCCGACAGGAGCGGTGGCTACACCTTC
J: TRBJ1-1; D: .; size: .; V: TRBV11-1; CDR3: CASNQQGGNTEAFF; DNA: TGTGCCAGCAACCAACAGGGCGGGAACACTGAAGCTTTCTTT
J: TRBJ1-2; D: .; size: .; V: TRBV12-5; CDR3: CASGDSYHYGYTF; DNA: TGTGCTAGTGGGGACAGCTACCACTATGGCTACACCTTC
J: TRBJ2-3; D: TRBD2; size: .; V: TRBV7-9; CDR3: CASTSTGGQDTQYF; DNA: TGTGCCAGCACGTCAACGGGGGGTCAGGATACGCAGTATTTT
J: TRBJ2-1; D: TRBD2; size: .; V: TRBV28; CDR3: CASSLQSSGDNEQFF; DNA: TGTGCCAGCAGTTTGCAGTCTAGCGGAGACAATGAGCAGTTCTTC
J: TRBJ1-4; D: .; size: few; V: TRBV19; CDR3: CASAEGHSFLRKLFF; DNA: TGTGCCAGTGCGGAGGGACACTCATTCTTAAGGAAACTGTTTTTT
J: TRBJ2-2; D: TRBD1; size: .; V: TRBV6-5; CDR3: CASSLQGERTGELFF; DNA: TGTGCCAGCAGTCTACAGGGGGAGAGAACCGGGGAGCTGTTTTTT
J: TRBJ1-1; D: .; size: .; V: TRBV28; CDR3: CASSRWRVNTEAFF; DNA: TGTGCCAGCAGCCGTTGGCGAGTGAACACTGAAGCTTTCTTT
J: TRBJ2-1; D: TRBD2; size: many; V: TRBV5-1; CDR3: CASSGLAGVSNEQFF; DNA: TGCGCCAGCAGCGGACTAGCGGGAGTTTCAAATGAGCAGTTCTTC
J: TRBJ1-1; D: .; size: few; V: TRBV18; CDR3: CASSPPAGPEAFF; DNA: TGTGCCAGCTCACCACCCGCAGGGCCTGAAGCTTTCTTT
J: TRBJ2-2; D: .; size: .; V: TRBV5-4; CDR3: CASSHRDAPGELFF; DNA: TGTGCCAGCAGCCACCGGGACGCCCCCGGGGAGCTGTTTTTT
J: TRBJ1-5; D: TRBD1; size: few; V: TRBV27; CDR3: CASSPGTGNQPQHF; DNA: TGTGCCAGCAGTCCCGGGACAGGGAATCAGCCCCAGCATTTT
J: TRBJ2-5; D: TRBD2; size: .; V: TRBV6-1; CDR3: CASSEVLAGPETQYF; DNA: TGTGCCAGCAGTGAAGTACTAGCGGGACCCGAGACCCAGTACTTC
J: TRBJ2-3; D: .; size: .; V: TRBV19; CDR3: CASSYRSSASTDTQYF; DNA: TGTGCCAGCTCTTACCGCAGCAGCGCCAGCACAGATACGCAGTATTTT